A selection of T cell receptor beta chains follows, all from one sample in a study of blood T cells in healthy people across ages. TCRdb recomputed calls from the 5' RACE reads with MiXCR, one row per CDR3 protein. The sample has about a million distinct CDR3 sequences; roughly 50% are singletons. The sequencing sample was made of blood. These TCRs come from a man aged 25-45 years in good health. Each CDR3 is given with its conserved first and last residue. A D gene is named only where the DNA matches it firmly. Clone size appears in some rows only: once, few, many, or a class for an expanded clone.

NA TRBD1 TRBJ2-7 TRBV18 CASSSTQVWRQGSYEQYF TGTGCCAGCTCATCTACCCAAGTATGGAGACAGGGTTCGTACGAGCAGTACTTC
NA NA TRBJ2-5 TRBV11-2 CASSSSAFPGETQYF TGTGCCAGCAGCTCCTCGGCTTTTCCTGGGGAGACCCAGTACTTC
few NA TRBJ2-1 TRBV10-3 CAISEGTGNYNEQFF TGTGCCATCAGTGAGGGCACAGGGAACTACAATGAGCAGTTCTTC
few NA TRBJ2-7 TRBV5-1 CASSSTVSGYEQYF TGCGCCAGCAGTTCAACGGTCAGCGGGTACGAGCAGTACTTC
NA TRBD1 TRBJ1-5 TRBV4-1 CASSRADRGNQPQHF TGCGCCAGCAGCCGCGCCGACAGGGGAAATCAGCCCCAGCATTTT
NA NA TRBJ2-1 TRBV4-1 CASSQLEDNEQFF TGCGCCAGCAGCCAACTAGAGGACAATGAGCAGTTCTTC
few NA TRBJ2-3 TRBV6-5 CASSIGPTDTQYF TGTGCCAGCAGTATCGGGCCAACAGATACGCAGTATTTT
NA TRBD1 TRBJ2-3 TRBV2 CASGTGTPDTQYF TGTGCCAGCGGGACAGGGACGCCAGATACGCAGTATTTT
many NA TRBJ1-2 TRBV21-1 CASSVRIPRYTF TGTGCCAGCAGCGTCCGAATCCCGCGCTACACCTTC
few NA TRBJ1-5 TRBV2 CASSEQGSNQPQHF TGTGCCAGCAGTGAACAGGGGAGCAATCAGCCCCAGCATTTT
few NA TRBJ1-1 TRBV30 CAWTTGILNTEAFF TGTGCCTGGACTACAGGGATACTGAACACTGAAGCTTTCTTT
few TRBD2 TRBJ2-1 TRBV5-1 CASSFQRGGLYNEQFF TGCGCCAGCAGCTTCCAGCGGGGGGGCTTATACAATGAGCAGTTCTTC
NA TRBD1 TRBJ2-7 TRBV4-3 CASSQGTGTFYEQYF TGCGCCAGCAGCCAAGGGACAGGGACTTTCTACGAGCAGTACTTC
NA TRBD1 TRBJ1-5 TRBV29-1 CSVVTGSQPQHF TGCAGCGTTGTGACAGGGTCTCAGCCCCAGCATTTT
once NA TRBJ2-3 TRBV24-1 CATSGILGGPDTQYF TGTGCCACCAGTGGCATACTAGGGGGGCCAGATACGCAGTATTTT
few TRBD2 TRBJ2-5 TRBV10-3 CAISEGLATQETQYF TGTGCCATCAGTGAGGGACTAGCGACCCAAGAGACCCAGTACTTC
few NA TRBJ1-1 TRBV7-8 CASSLFDDPGWNTEAFF TGTGCCAGCAGCTTATTCGATGACCCGGGTTGGAACACTGAAGCTTTCTTT
few NA TRBJ1-6 TRBV6-5 CASGSRGDTPHSPLHF TGTGCCAGCGGATCCCGGGGGGACACACCACATTCACCCCTCCACTTT
NA NA TRBJ2-7 TRBV29-1 CSVEGARGFEQYF TGCAGCGTTGAAGGGGCAAGGGGGTTCGAGCAGTACTTC
NA TRBD1 TRBJ1-2 TRBV6-2/TRBV6-3 CASSSDRSDSYGYTF TGTGCCAGCAGTTCGGACAGGAGCGACAGCTATGGCTACACCTTC
NA NA TRBJ1-1 TRBV20-1 CSASRVHTEAFF TGCAGTGCTAGCAGGGTTCATACTGAAGCTTTCTTT
few NA TRBJ1-1 TRBV29-1 CSVQRDTEAFF TGCAGCGTTCAAAGAGACACTGAAGCTTTCTTT
NA TRBD2 TRBJ2-3 TRBV30 CAWSNSGGAGGTQYF TGTGCCTGGAGCAATAGCGGCGGGGCGGGAGGGACGCAGTATTTT
once NA TRBJ2-7 TRBV7-6 CASSSRAERLGEQYF TGTGCCAGCAGCTCAAGGGCCGAGCGGCTGGGGGAGCAGTACTTC
NA NA TRBJ1-1 TRBV7-9 CASSLDNSNTEAFF TGTGCCAGCAGCTTAGACAATTCGAACACTGAAGCTTTCTTT
NA NA TRBJ2-3 TRBV4-2 CASSPGRQTTDTQYF TGTGCCAGCAGCCCGGGACGACAGACCACAGATACGCAGTATTTT
few NA TRBJ2-1 TRBV5-5 CASSLEWARGNEQFF TGTGCCAGCAGCTTGGAATGGGCGAGGGGTAATGAGCAGTTCTTC
NA TRBD2 TRBJ2-7 TRBV6-2/TRBV6-3 CASTQGLAGNYEQYF TGTGCCAGCACCCAAGGACTAGCGGGGAACTACGAGCAGTACTTC
NA NA TRBJ1-1 TRBV7-9 CASSLDVLAEAFF TGTGCCAGCAGCTTAGACGTGTTGGCTGAAGCTTTCTTT
few NA TRBJ1-4 TRBV14 CASSQTELNEKLFF TGTGCCAGCAGCCAGACGGAATTAAATGAAAAACTGTTTTTT
few TRBD1 TRBJ1-4 TRBV6-5 CASGTGENEKLFF TGTGCCAGCGGGACAGGAGAAAATGAAAAACTGTTTTTT
few NA TRBJ2-7 TRBV28 CASSLRGTSDEQYF TGTGCCAGCAGTTTACGGGGTACCAGCGACGAGCAGTACTTC
NA TRBD2 TRBJ2-7 TRBV25-1 CASSEFRTSGTYEQYF TGTGCCAGCAGTGAATTTCGAACTAGCGGTACCTACGAGCAGTACTTC
once TRBD2 TRBJ2-5 TRBV29-1 CSPIAGTSGAPQETQYF TGCAGTCCGATCGCAGGGACTAGCGGGGCACCCCAAGAGACCCAGTACTTC
NA NA TRBJ1-2 TRBV7-2 CASSLGGLLRYGYTF TGTGCCAGCAGCTTGGGGGGACTCCTAAGATATGGCTACACCTTC
many NA TRBJ1-1 TRBV5-1 CASQGLLNTEAFF TGCGCCAGCCAAGGTCTCCTGAACACTGAAGCTTTCTTT
once TRBD1 TRBJ2-1 TRBV29-1 CSVYWDRAVNEQFF TGCAGCGTTTATTGGGACAGGGCGGTGAATGAGCAGTTCTTC
NA NA TRBJ2-1 TRBV11-3 CASSFRVGYNEQFF TGTGCCAGCAGCTTCAGGGTCGGGTACAATGAGCAGTTCTTC
NA TRBD2 TRBJ2-7 TRBV20-1 CSARELGLAGGSSYEQYF TGCAGTGCTAGAGAGCTGGGACTAGCGGGGGGGAGCTCCTACGAGCAGTACTTC
NA NA TRBJ2-4 TRBV6-1 CASSEVRQGSKYF TGTGCCAGCAGTGAAGTGAGACAAGGCTCAAAGTACTTC
few NA TRBJ2-1 TRBV20-1 CSATYPEQGYNEQFF TGCAGTGCTACATATCCGGAGCAGGGCTACAATGAGCAGTTCTTC
NA NA TRBJ2-2 TRBV6-2/TRBV6-3 CASSRDIGELFF TGTGCCAGCAGCCGGGACATCGGGGAGCTGTTTTTT
NA NA TRBJ1-5 TRBV4-1 CASSQEEGVGPQHF TGCGCCAGCAGCCAAGAAGAAGGGGTAGGGCCCCAGCATTTT
NA NA TRBJ2-7 TRBV27 CASSSAWVNEQYF TGTGCCAGCAGTTCCGCTTGGGTAAACGAGCAGTACTTC
NA NA TRBJ1-1 TRBV29-1 CSVGWALEAAEAFF TGCAGCGTCGGGTGGGCCCTCGAGGCGGCTGAAGCTTTCTTT
NA NA TRBJ2-7 TRBV4-3 CASSHEVSYNEQYF TGCGCCAGCAGCCATGAGGTCTCCTACAATGAGCAGTACTTC
NA TRBD1 TRBJ1-1 TRBV20-1 CSASPGQLGAEAFF TGCAGTGCTAGCCCGGGACAGCTGGGGGCTGAAGCTTTCTTT
few NA TRBJ1-1 TRBV4-1 CASSQGQFTEAFF TGCGCCAGCAGCCAAGGACAGTTCACTGAAGCTTTCTTT
NA TRBD1 TRBJ2-1 TRBV7-9 CASEPNRGLRNEQFF TGTGCCAGCGAACCTAACAGGGGGCTTCGCAATGAGCAGTTCTTC
NA NA TRBJ2-3 TRBV27 CASTPLVSSTDTQYF TGTGCCAGCACGCCCCTTGTAAGCAGCACAGATACGCAGTATTTT
NA NA TRBJ1-1 TRBV29-1 CSVEYRLNTEAFF TGCAGCGTTGAGTACAGATTGAACACTGAAGCTTTCTTT